This TCR beta chain was recovered during a study of control samples from healthy donors and cancer patients. CDR1 and CDR2 from the germline V gene are SGDLS and YYNGEE. Losses at the gene ends were 6 bases for V and 8 bases for J; bases not matched to a gene: 7. The CDR3 sequence is 13 residues long. The table came from immunoSEQ multiplex PCR; TCRdb's copy has only in-frame clones and leaves some out. The repertoire holds about 130,000 clones, with around 92% as singletons. The sample holds a few counts of this clone. The TCR sequence derives from a man older than 75 with head and neck cancer. Sequences were obtained from PBMCs. The chain joins TRBV9 to TRBJ2-1, with TRBD1 matching over 8 bases. The CDR3 DNA reads TGTGCCAGCAAGGGGACAGGCGGGCATGAGCAGTTCTTC. Protein sequence: CASKGTGGHEQFF.